This T cell receptor (beta chain) was sequenced in a study of monozygotic twins with inflammatory bowel disease. Comment on this clonotype: Its target is not known.

Whole-study findings and limits: Versus healthy twins, IBD patients showed fewer clonotypes shared with others, especially with disease activity. Healthy co-twins, by inverse Simpson, had higher TCRbeta diversity than their siblings with IBD.

Following a re-call of the 5' RACE reads, TCRdb has one entry per CDR3 protein and lacks DNA. Reported are more than 350,000 distinct CDR3 sequences; the ten largest clones contain 2% to 2.5%. Germline CDR1 SQVTM, CDR2 ANQGSEA. This CDR3 comprises 14 residues. The source is a human donor with ulcerative colitis or Crohn's disease, or a healthy co-twin of an affected twin (not recorded which). The sample consisted of blood. This rearrangement joins TRBV29-1 to TRBJ2-2; TCRdb proposes TRBD1, but this gene call is untestable without DNA. CDR3 sequence reads: CSVKTGTDTGELFF.